This TCR beta chain is from a study of regulatory T cells in long-lasting Graves disease. As for the study in general: Antithyroid drug exposure in newly diagnosed Graves' patients had lasted under 3 months.

This clonotype was recorded at least ten times. Both iRepertoire HTBI primers and Arm-PCR of CDR3 regions were used to build the TCR beta libraries. MiXCR was run by TCRdb on the multiplex PCR reads, yielding one entry per CDR3 protein. Of roughly 360,000 distinct CDR3 sequences detected, approximately 10% appear once; the ten largest clones hold about 19%. V lost 5 bases, J lost 2 bases, and 4 bases stayed unmatched. The CDR3 runs to 14 residues. CDR1 DFQATT and CDR2 SNEGSKA come from the germline V gene (reference sequence). Noted time point: newly diagnosed GD, antithyroid drugs for less than 3 months. PBMC RNA served as the TCR library source. These records were also assigned to another study, of T cells in Graves' hyperthyroidism and ophthalmopathy. Per that study: Recently diagnosed hyperthyroidism of less than 2 months' duration affected patients aged 18 to 65.

This sample comprised peripheral blood mononuclear cells (PBMCs), obtained at new diagnosis, from a patient treated with antithyroid drugs. The sequence came from a woman under 30 with Graves disease. V and J are TRBV20-1 and TRBJ2-3; the match to TRBD2 covers 10 bases. Here the CDR3 reads CSASGTSDTDTQYF. The CDR3 DNA sequence: TGCAGTGCTTCCGGGACTAGCGACACAGATACGCAGTATTTT.